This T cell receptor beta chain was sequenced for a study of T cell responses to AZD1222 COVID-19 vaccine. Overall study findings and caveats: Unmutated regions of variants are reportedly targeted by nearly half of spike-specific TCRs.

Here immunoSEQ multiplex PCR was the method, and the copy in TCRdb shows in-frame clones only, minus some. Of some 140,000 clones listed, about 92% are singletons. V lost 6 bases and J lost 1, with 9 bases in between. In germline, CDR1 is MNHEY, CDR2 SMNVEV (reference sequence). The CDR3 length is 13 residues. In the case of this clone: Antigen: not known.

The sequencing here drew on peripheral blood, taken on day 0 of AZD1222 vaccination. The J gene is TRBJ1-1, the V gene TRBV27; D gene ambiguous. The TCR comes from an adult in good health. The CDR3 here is CASSTPENTEAFF. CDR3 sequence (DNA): TGTGCCAGCAGCACACCAGAGAACACTGAAGCTTTCTTT.